The entry below gives a single TCR beta chain sequence along with its context. This sample is part of a study of blood T cell repertoires in COVID-19. Looking at the study overall: The origin of the acute and convalescent COVID-19 samples was the United States, Italy and Spain.

What the recovered Cohort 3 donors had was two negative PCRs, clearance, or symptom resolution. Germline trimming cut 6 bases from V and 3 bases from J; bases unmatched to any gene: 10. The CDR3 is 15 amino acids. Germline V gene lookup returns CDR1 MNHNY and CDR2 SVGAGI (reference sequence). This table comes from immunoSEQ multiplex PCR, and its TCRdb copy is limited to in-frame clones, with some not included. The top ten hold 2% to 3% of the sample, which has roughly 300,000 clones, around 84% seen once. The receptor comes from a woman aged 45-59 years who had recovered from COVID-19. The chain is built from TRBV6-6 and TRBJ2-7; TRBD1 matches at 8 bases. Sequenced input: PBMCs or T cells enriched from blood (not recorded which). CDR3 residues: CASRLQGDPLYEQYF. The CDR3 coding sequence is TGTGCCAGCAGATTACAGGGGGACCCCCTCTACGAGCAGTACTTC.